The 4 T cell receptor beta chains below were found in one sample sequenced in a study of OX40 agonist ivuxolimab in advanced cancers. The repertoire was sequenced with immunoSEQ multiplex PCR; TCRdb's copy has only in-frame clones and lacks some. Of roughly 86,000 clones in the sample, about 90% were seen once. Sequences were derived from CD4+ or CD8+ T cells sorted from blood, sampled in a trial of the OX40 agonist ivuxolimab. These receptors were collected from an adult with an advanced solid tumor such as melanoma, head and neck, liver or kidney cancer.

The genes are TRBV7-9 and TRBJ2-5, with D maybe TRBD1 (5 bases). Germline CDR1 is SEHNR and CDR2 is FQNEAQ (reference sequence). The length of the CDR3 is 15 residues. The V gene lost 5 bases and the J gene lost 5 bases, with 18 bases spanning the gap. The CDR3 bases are TGTGCCAGCAGCCCTTTAGGACAAGTCCCGGAGACCCAGTACTTC. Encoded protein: CASSPLGQVPETQYF. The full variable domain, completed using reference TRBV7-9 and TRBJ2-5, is DTGVSQNPRHKITKRGQNVTFRCDPISEHNRLYWYRQTLGQGPEFLTYFQNEAQLEKSRLLSDRFSAERPKGSFSTLEIQRTEQGDSAMYLCASSPLGQVPETQYFGPGTRLLVL.

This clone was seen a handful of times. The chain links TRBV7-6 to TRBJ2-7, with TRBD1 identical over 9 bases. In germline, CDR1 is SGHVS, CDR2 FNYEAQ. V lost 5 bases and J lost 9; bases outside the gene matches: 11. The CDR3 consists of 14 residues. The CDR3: CASSLQQGAQGQYF. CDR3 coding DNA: TGTGCCAGCAGCCTACAACAGGGGGCGCAAGGGCAGTACTTC. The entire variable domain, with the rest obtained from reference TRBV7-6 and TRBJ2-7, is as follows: GAGVSQSPRYKVTKRGQDVALRCDPISGHVSLYWYRQALGQGPEFLTYFNYEAQQDKSGLPNDRFSAERPEGSISTLTIQRTEQRDSAMYRCASSLQQGAQGQYFGPGTRLTVT.

The chain's CDR3 is CASSLSGQGETQYF. In nucleotides, the CDR3 is TGCGCCAGCAGCTTGTCGGGACAGGGAGAGACCCAGTACTTC. J is TRBJ2-5 and V is TRBV5-1; 9 nucleotides agree with TRBD1. The CDR3 runs to 14 residues. Germline trimming cut 1 base from V and 4 bases from J; bases unmatched to any gene: 2. The germline gives CDR1 SGHRS, CDR2 YFSETQ. Combining the CDR3 with reference TRBV5-1 and TRBJ2-5 gives the whole variable domain KAGVTQTPRYLIKTRGQQVTLSCSPISGHRSVSWYQQTPGQGLQFLFEYFSETQRNKGNFPGRFSGRQFSNSRSEMNVSTLELGDSALYLCASSLSGQGETQYFGPGTRLLVL.

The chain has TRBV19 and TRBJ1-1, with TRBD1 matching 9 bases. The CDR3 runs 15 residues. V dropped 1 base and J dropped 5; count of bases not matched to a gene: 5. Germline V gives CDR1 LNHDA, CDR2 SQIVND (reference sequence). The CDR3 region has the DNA TGTGCCAGTAGTATAGGGGACAGGGCAGGAACTGAAGCTTTCTTT. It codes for CASSIGDRAGTEAFF.